This paragraph reports one T cell receptor (beta chain). The antigen remains undetermined. Per germline, CDR1 SGDLS and CDR2 YYNGEE. The CDR3 covers 12 residues. V dropped 3 bases and J dropped 7 bases, with 7 bases sitting between them. These data come from a study of shared clonotypes between healthy human individuals. Study outcomes and limitations: Sampling covered blood only; tissue repertoires likely differ.

TCRdb's table, derived via immunoSEQ multiplex PCR, lists solely in-frame clones and lacks some. The data contain approximately 2,000,000 clones, around 93% of them seen just once; the ten biggest clones take up about 0.41%. The V gene is TRBV9, the J gene TRBJ2-2; D unresolved. The sample was naive CD4+ T cells from PBMCs. Subset here: CD45RA+ positively selected. The clonotype originates from a young man in good health. Some clones in this sample may be carry-over from other donors' samples. The CDR3 DNA reads TGTGCCAGCAGCGCCCCCGGCGGGGAGCTGTTTTTT. It specifies CASSAPGGELFF.